A selection of T cell receptor beta chains follows, all from one sample in a study of T cells in Graves' hyperthyroidism and ophthalmopathy. TCRdb redid the calling of the multiplex PCR reads with MiXCR, one entry per CDR3 protein. This sample yields fewer than 350,000 distinct CDR3 sequences, of which around a sixth are seen a single time; about 49% belongs to the top ten. The sequenced material came from blood. The source is a woman between 45 and 65 years old with Graves' hyperthyroidism. Each CDR3 is given with its conserved first and last residue. Fields, in order: J gene, clone size, D gene, V gene, CDR3 DNA, CDR3 protein. D genes are given only for firm matches. The size of a clone is reported for some rows only, either as once, few or many, or as a class for expanded clones.

J: TRBJ2-3
size: NA
D: TRBD1
V: TRBV13
DNA: TGTGCCAGCAGCTCGACCCACAGGGGGGACGATACGCAGTATTTT
CDR3: CASSSTHRGDDTQYF

J: TRBJ2-7
size: NA
D: NA
V: TRBV10-1
DNA: TGCGCCAGCAGTGAGTCTGCGGGACGGAATAGAGAGCAGTACTTC
CDR3: CASSESAGRNREQYF

J: TRBJ2-7
size: few
D: NA
V: TRBV29-1
DNA: TGCAGCGTTGAAGGTGCGGAGTCCTACGAGCAGTACTTC
CDR3: CSVEGAESYEQYF

J: TRBJ2-5
size: many
D: NA
V: TRBV20-1
DNA: TGCAGTGCTAGAGATCCTGGCAAGTTGTGGACCCAGTACTTC
CDR3: CSARDPGKLWTQYF

J: TRBJ2-3
size: few
D: NA
V: TRBV24-1
DNA: TGTGCCACCAGTGATTTGAGGGCCGATACGCAGTATTTT
CDR3: CATSDLRADTQYF

J: TRBJ1-3
size: once
D: NA
V: TRBV9
DNA: TGTGCCAGCAGCGTAGCCATAACAGGAAACACCATATATTTT
CDR3: CASSVAITGNTIYF

J: TRBJ2-1
size: NA
D: TRBD2
V: TRBV3-1
DNA: TGTGCCAGCAGCCAGGATACTAGCGGGAGCAATGAGCAGTTCTTC
CDR3: CASSQDTSGSNEQFF

J: TRBJ1-2
size: NA
D: NA
V: TRBV12-3/TRBV12-4
DNA: TGTGCCAGCAGGGGGGGGACCTCCAGGGGCTATGGCTACACCTTC
CDR3: CASRGGTSRGYGYTF

J: TRBJ1-2
size: few
D: NA
V: TRBV19
DNA: TGTGCCAGTACTTTATCCGGGAACTATGGCTACACCTTC
CDR3: CASTLSGNYGYTF

J: TRBJ1-1
size: NA
D: NA
V: TRBV20-1
DNA: TGCAGTGCAAGACAGTGGACTGAAGCTTTCTTT
CDR3: CSARQWTEAFF

J: TRBJ2-7
size: NA
D: TRBD1
V: TRBV29-1
DNA: TGCAGCGTTCTCCCGGGACAGGTCGACACGGAGCAGTACTTC
CDR3: CSVLPGQVDTEQYF

J: TRBJ1-1
size: few
D: TRBD1
V: TRBV9
DNA: TGTGCCAGCAGCGAGAGGGGACAGGGGAACACTGAAGCTTTCTTT
CDR3: CASSERGQGNTEAFF

J: TRBJ2-2
size: few
D: NA
V: TRBV27
DNA: TGTGCCAGCAGTCGGACACTCGACACCGGGGAGCTGTTTTTT
CDR3: CASSRTLDTGELFF

J: TRBJ2-7
size: many
D: NA
V: TRBV20-1
DNA: TGCAGTGCTAGCGTCTCATGGGTAGCGGACTCCTACGAGCAGTACTTC
CDR3: CSASVSWVADSYEQYF

J: TRBJ2-3
size: NA
D: TRBD2
V: TRBV9
DNA: TGTGCCAGCAGCGTCGGGTTAGCGGGAGCCTTTAAAGGGGCAGATACGCAGTATTTT
CDR3: CASSVGLAGAFKGADTQYF

J: TRBJ2-2
size: NA
D: TRBD2
V: TRBV15
DNA: TGTGCCACCAGCAGAGCCCCGGGACTAACTACCGGGGAGCTGTTTTTT
CDR3: CATSRAPGLTTGELFF

J: TRBJ1-2
size: many
D: NA
V: TRBV30
DNA: TGTGCCGGATCGGTCCAGGGAGGGTTTGACGGCTACACCTTC
CDR3: CAGSVQGGFDGYTF

J: TRBJ2-5
size: many
D: NA
V: TRBV6-1
DNA: TGTGCCAGCAGTCTAAGGGGGGGGACCCAGTACTTC
CDR3: CASSLRGGTQYF

J: TRBJ2-7
size: many
D: NA
V: TRBV28
DNA: TGTGCCAGCAGTTTTTGGGGGAAATACGAGCAGTACTTC
CDR3: CASSFWGKYEQYF

J: TRBJ2-1
size: many
D: TRBD2
V: TRBV10-3
DNA: TGTGCCATCAGTGAGACTAGCGGGGGGTACAATGAGCAGTTCTTC
CDR3: CAISETSGGYNEQFF

J: TRBJ2-1
size: few
D: NA
V: TRBV20-1
DNA: TGCAGTGCTTACTCGGGGGAGCAGTTCTTC
CDR3: CSAYSGEQFF

J: TRBJ1-1
size: NA
D: NA
V: TRBV5-1
DNA: TGCGCCAGCAGCTTGAGGGGGTATGGCACTGAAGCTTTCTTT
CDR3: CASSLRGYGTEAFF

J: TRBJ1-2
size: NA
D: NA
V: TRBV7-9
DNA: TGTGCCAGCAGCTTGGGATCCGACTTTGGCTACACCTTC
CDR3: CASSLGSDFGYTF

J: TRBJ1-1
size: NA
D: NA
V: TRBV29-1
DNA: TGCAGCGTTCGGCGGATGAACACTGAAGCTTTCTTT
CDR3: CSVRRMNTEAFF

J: TRBJ2-7
size: NA
D: TRBD2
V: TRBV4-1
DNA: TGCGCCAGCAGCCACTCGGGGGGGCCACCCACCTACGAGCAGTACTTC
CDR3: CASSHSGGPPTYEQYF

J: TRBJ1-5
size: many
D: NA
V: TRBV18
DNA: TGTGCCAGCTCACCGGGACAAGGTAACCAGCCCCAGCATTTT
CDR3: CASSPGQGNQPQHF

J: TRBJ2-1
size: few
D: TRBD2
V: TRBV7-3
DNA: TGTGCCAGCAGCTTACAAGCTAGCGGGGCGGGGGGGGAGCAGTTCTTC
CDR3: CASSLQASGAGGEQFF

J: TRBJ2-5
size: few
D: NA
V: TRBV7-2
DNA: TGTGCCAGCAGCCCGCGGGACAGCGGGGTAGAGACCCAGTACTTC
CDR3: CASSPRDSGVETQYF

J: TRBJ2-1
size: many
D: TRBD1
V: TRBV12-5
DNA: TGTGCTAGTGGTTTGGACAGGGGGGCCTACAATGAGCAGTTCTTC
CDR3: CASGLDRGAYNEQFF

J: TRBJ2-2
size: many
D: TRBD1
V: TRBV7-9
DNA: TGTGCCAGCAGCCCAACAGGGGGCACCGGGGAGCTGTTTTTT
CDR3: CASSPTGGTGELFF

J: TRBJ2-7
size: many
D: NA
V: TRBV2
DNA: TGTGCCAGCAGGGCAGATTGGGGGTCCTACGAGCAGTACTTC
CDR3: CASRADWGSYEQYF

J: TRBJ1-6
size: few
D: NA
V: TRBV5-1
DNA: TGCGCCAGCAGCTTGGCCGGGACGGACAATTCACCCCTCCACTTT
CDR3: CASSLAGTDNSPLHF

J: TRBJ2-1
size: NA
D: NA
V: TRBV2
DNA: TGTGCCAGCAGTGAGACTGGGAGCTCCTACAATGAGCAGTTCTTC
CDR3: CASSETGSSYNEQFF

J: TRBJ2-1
size: many
D: TRBD1
V: TRBV5-1
DNA: TGCGCCAGCAGCCTCCGGGACAGGATCTACAATGAGCAGTTCTTC
CDR3: CASSLRDRIYNEQFF

J: TRBJ2-7
size: NA
D: TRBD2
V: TRBV4-1
DNA: TGCGCCAGCAGCCCAAGCGGGGGGTACGAGCAGTACTTC
CDR3: CASSPSGGYEQYF

J: TRBJ1-6
size: NA
D: TRBD1
V: TRBV20-1
DNA: TGCAGTGCAGGGACAGACTATAATTCACCCCTCCACTTT
CDR3: CSAGTDYNSPLHF

J: TRBJ1-2
size: few
D: TRBD1
V: TRBV5-1
DNA: TGCGCCAGCAGCTTCGGACAGGGAGGAAACTATGGCTACACCTTC
CDR3: CASSFGQGGNYGYTF

J: TRBJ2-2
size: NA
D: NA
V: TRBV4-1
DNA: TGCGCCAGCAGAACGCCGAACACCGGGGAGCTGTTTTTT
CDR3: CASRTPNTGELFF

J: TRBJ2-3
size: many
D: TRBD2
V: TRBV5-1
DNA: TGCGCCAGCAGCCAAGGACTAGCGGCTCGCTTTCGGACAGATACGCAGTATTTT
CDR3: CASSQGLAARFRTDTQYF

J: TRBJ2-1
size: NA
D: NA
V: TRBV6-1
DNA: TGTGCCAGCAGTGAGAGCTACAACAACCCTTACAATGAGCAGTTCTTC
CDR3: CASSESYNNPYNEQFF

J: TRBJ2-1
size: many
D: TRBD1
V: TRBV5-1
DNA: TGCGCCAGCAGCAAGGGGGCAGGGACCAATGAGCAGTTCTTC
CDR3: CASSKGAGTNEQFF

J: TRBJ2-3
size: many
D: TRBD1
V: TRBV25-1
DNA: TGTGCCAGCAGGCAGGGGGCCGGTCCCTCAGATACGCAGTATTTT
CDR3: CASRQGAGPSDTQYF

J: TRBJ2-3
size: NA
D: TRBD1
V: TRBV20-1
DNA: TGCAGTGCTAGACCCGGACAGGTTTTGGGAGATACGCAGTATTTT
CDR3: CSARPGQVLGDTQYF

J: TRBJ2-1
size: few
D: NA
V: TRBV28
DNA: TGTGCCAGCAGCTTACCCATGGCGGACAATAAGCAGTTCTTC
CDR3: CASSLPMADNKQFF

J: TRBJ1-2
size: NA
D: NA
V: TRBV7-2
DNA: TGTGCCAGCAGCTTAGGGGGGCGCAGGGGCGGCGGCTACACCTTC
CDR3: CASSLGGRRGGGYTF

J: TRBJ1-2
size: few
D: TRBD1
V: TRBV5-6
DNA: TGTGCCAGCAGCTTGAACGCAGGGGGCGTCAACTATGGCTACACCTTC
CDR3: CASSLNAGGVNYGYTF

J: TRBJ1-1
size: NA
D: TRBD1
V: TRBV19
DNA: TGTGCCAGTACCCCCGGACAGGGGGCCAACACTGAAGCTTTCTTT
CDR3: CASTPGQGANTEAFF

J: TRBJ1-4
size: NA
D: NA
V: TRBV27
DNA: TGTGCCAGCAGCCGACTGGGGGGTGAAAAACTGTTTTTT
CDR3: CASSRLGGEKLFF

J: TRBJ1-6
size: few
D: NA
V: TRBV3-1
DNA: TGTGCCAGCAGCCAAGTGCAGCTTCAATCACCCCTCCACTTT
CDR3: CASSQVQLQSPLHF

J: TRBJ2-1
size: few
D: TRBD2
V: TRBV18
DNA: TGTGCCAGCTCACAGGGGACTAGCGGGAACTATGAGCAGTTCTTC
CDR3: CASSQGTSGNYEQFF

J: TRBJ2-2
size: NA
D: TRBD1
V: TRBV5-1
DNA: TGCGCCAGCAGCGGAAGGACAGGGGCGGACACCGGGGAGCTGTTTTTT
CDR3: CASSGRTGADTGELFF

J: TRBJ1-4
size: few
D: NA
V: TRBV2
DNA: TGTGCCAGCAGTGAAGTCGGGACACTTAATGAAAAACTGTTTTTT
CDR3: CASSEVGTLNEKLFF

J: TRBJ1-1
size: few
D: NA
V: TRBV3-1
DNA: TGTGCCAGCAGCGAAGAGGGACTGCGGGGGGAGGAAGCTTTCTTT
CDR3: CASSEEGLRGEEAFF